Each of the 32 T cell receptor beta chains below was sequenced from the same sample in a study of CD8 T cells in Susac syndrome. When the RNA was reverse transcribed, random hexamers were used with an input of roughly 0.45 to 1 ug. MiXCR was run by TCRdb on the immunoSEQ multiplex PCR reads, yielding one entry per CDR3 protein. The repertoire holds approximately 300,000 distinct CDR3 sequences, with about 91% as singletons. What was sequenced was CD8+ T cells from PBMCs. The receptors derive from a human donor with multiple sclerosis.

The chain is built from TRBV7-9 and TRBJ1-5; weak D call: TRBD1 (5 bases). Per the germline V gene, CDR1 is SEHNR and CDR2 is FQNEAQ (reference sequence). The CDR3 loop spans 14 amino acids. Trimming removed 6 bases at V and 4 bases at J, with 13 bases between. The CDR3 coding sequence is TGTGCCAGCAGGTCAGGGATTGGGAATCAGCCCCAGCATTTT. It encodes CASRSGIGNQPQHF.

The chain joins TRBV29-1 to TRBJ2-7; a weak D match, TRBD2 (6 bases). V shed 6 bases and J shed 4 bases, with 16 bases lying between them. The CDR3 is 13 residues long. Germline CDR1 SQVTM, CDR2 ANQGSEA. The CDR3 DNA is TGCAGCGTGACTAGACCTGGTCGGTACGAGCAGTACTTC. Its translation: CSVTRPGRYEQYF.

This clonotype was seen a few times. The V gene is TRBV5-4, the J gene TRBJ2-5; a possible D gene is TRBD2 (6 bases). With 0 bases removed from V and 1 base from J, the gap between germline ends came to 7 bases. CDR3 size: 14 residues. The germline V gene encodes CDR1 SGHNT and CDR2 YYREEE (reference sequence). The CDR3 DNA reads TGTGCCAGCAGCTTGGTAGCGGCCCAAGAGACCCAGTACTTC. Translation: CASSLVAAQETQYF.

The CDR3 DNA follows: TGTGCCAGCAGCAAACAGGGGGCCTGGTACCAGCCCCAGCATTTT. Translated, it gives CASSKQGAWYQPQHF. This chain uses TRBV21-1 with TRBJ1-5; the tabulated D call, TRBD1, remains unverified against the DNA. TRBV21-1 is flagged as a pseudogene. The CDR3 loop spans 15 amino acids.

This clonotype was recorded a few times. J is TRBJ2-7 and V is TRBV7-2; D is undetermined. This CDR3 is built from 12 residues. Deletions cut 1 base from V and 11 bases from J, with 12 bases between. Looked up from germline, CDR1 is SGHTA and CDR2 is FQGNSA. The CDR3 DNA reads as TGTGCCAGCAGCTTAGATTCGGTCACTGAGTACTTC. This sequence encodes CASSLDSVTEYF.

The CDR3 sequence is CSVEGDRENTGELFF. The CDR3 coding sequence is TGCAGCGTTGAAGGGGACAGGGAGAACACCGGGGAGCTGTTTTTT. This rearrangement joins TRBV29-1 to TRBJ2-2, with TRBD1 identical over 9 bases. Germline V gene data show CDR1 as SQVTM and CDR2 as ANQGSEA. The CDR3 is 15 amino acids. V shed 1 base and J 1 base; nucleotides not matched to a gene: 1.

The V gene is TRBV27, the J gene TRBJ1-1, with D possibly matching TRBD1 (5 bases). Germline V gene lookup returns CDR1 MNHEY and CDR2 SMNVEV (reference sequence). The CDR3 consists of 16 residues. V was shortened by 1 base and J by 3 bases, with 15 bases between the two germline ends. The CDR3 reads CASSLYSGMGDTEAFF. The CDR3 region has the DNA TGTGCCAGCAGTTTATATTCAGGGATGGGGGACACTGAAGCTTTCTTT.

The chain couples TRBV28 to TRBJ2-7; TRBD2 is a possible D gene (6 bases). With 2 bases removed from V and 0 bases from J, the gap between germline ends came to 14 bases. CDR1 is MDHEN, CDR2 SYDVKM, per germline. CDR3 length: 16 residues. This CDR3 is CASSLALGTHSYEQYF. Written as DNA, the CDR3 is TGTGCCAGCAGTTTAGCCCTAGGGACTCACTCCTACGAGCAGTACTTC.

CDR3 DNA: TGTGCCAGCAGCTTAACCGACAGGGCCCCCCAGCATTTT. Its translation: CASSLTDRAPQHF. The chain carries TRBV7-3 and TRBJ1-5, with 7 bases matching TRBD1. This CDR3 region has 13 residues. V was pared by 0 bases and J by 10 bases, with 3 bases of the junction left unmatched. CDR1 and CDR2 from the germline V gene are SGHTA and FQGTGA.

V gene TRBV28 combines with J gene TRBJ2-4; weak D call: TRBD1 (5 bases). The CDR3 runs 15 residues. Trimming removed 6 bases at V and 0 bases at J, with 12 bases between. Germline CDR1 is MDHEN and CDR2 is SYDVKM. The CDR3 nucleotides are TGTGCCAGCAGCTTCAGGGATTCAGCCAAAAACATTCAGTACTTC. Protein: CASSFRDSAKNIQYF.

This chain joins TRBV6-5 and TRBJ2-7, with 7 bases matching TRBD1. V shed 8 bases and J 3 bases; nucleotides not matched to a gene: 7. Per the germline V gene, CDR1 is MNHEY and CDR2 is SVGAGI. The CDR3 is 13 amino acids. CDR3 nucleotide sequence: TGTGCCAGCCATGACAGGGCGCACTACGAGCAGTACTTC. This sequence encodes CASHDRAHYEQYF.

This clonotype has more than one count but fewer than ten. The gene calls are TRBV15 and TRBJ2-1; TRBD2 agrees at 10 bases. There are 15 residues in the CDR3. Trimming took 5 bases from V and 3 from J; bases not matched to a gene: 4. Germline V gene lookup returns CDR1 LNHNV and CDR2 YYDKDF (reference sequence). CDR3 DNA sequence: TGTGCCACCAGCTCCGGGACTAGCGACTACAATGAGCAGTTCTTC. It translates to CATSSGTSDYNEQFF.

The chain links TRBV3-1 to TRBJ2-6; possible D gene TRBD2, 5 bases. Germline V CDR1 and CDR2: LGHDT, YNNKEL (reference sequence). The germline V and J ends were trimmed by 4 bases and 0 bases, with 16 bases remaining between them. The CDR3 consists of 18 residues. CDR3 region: CASSLGTGSGSGANVLTF. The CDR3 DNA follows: TGTGCCAGCAGCCTGGGCACGGGGTCCGGCTCTGGGGCCAACGTCCTGACTTTC.

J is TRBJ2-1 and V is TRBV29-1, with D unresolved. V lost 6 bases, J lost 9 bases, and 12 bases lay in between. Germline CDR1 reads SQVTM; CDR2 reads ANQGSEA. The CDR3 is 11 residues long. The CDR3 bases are TGCAGCGTCGATAAGAGTGGTGAGCAGTTCTTC. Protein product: CSVDKSGEQFF.

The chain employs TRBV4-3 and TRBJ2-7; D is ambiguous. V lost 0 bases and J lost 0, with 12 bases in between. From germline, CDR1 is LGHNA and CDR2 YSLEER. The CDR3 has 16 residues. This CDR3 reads CASSQESTYSSYEQYF. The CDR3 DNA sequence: TGCGCCAGCAGCCAAGAATCGACTTACAGCTCCTACGAGCAGTACTTC.

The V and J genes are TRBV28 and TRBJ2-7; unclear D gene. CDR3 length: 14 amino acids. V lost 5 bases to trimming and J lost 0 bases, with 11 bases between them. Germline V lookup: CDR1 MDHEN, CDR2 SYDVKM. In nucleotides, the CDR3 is TGTGCCAGCAGTGCGGCGATGGTCTCCTACGAGCAGTACTTC. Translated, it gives CASSAAMVSYEQYF.

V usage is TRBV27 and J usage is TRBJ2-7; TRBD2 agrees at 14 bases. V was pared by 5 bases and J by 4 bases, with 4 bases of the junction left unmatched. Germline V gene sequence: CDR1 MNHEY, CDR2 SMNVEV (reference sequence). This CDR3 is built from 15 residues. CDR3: CASSRGTSGRYEQYF. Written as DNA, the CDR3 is TGTGCCAGCAGTCGGGGGACTAGCGGGAGATACGAGCAGTACTTC.

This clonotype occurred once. The chain's CDR3 is CASSKGTGGYNEQFF. The CDR3, as DNA: TGTGCCAGCAGTAAGGGGACAGGGGGCTACAATGAGCAGTTCTTC. The chain is built from TRBV6-5 and TRBJ2-1; 11 bases fit TRBD1. V lost 5 bases, J lost 3 bases, and 3 bases stayed unmatched. The CDR3 runs 15 residues. From germline, CDR1 is MNHEY and CDR2 SVGAGI.

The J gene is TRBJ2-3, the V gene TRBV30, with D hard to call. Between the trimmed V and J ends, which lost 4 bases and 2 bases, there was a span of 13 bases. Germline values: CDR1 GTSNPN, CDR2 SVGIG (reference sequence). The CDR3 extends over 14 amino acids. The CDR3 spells CAWTSGSLTDTQYF. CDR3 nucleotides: TGTGCCTGGACGAGTGGGTCACTCACAGATACGCAGTATTTT.

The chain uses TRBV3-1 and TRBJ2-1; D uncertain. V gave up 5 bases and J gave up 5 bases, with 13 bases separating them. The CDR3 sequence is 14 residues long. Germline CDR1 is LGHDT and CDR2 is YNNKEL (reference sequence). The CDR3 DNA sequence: TGTGCCAGCAGCTTAGAACAGAAAAACAATGAGCAGTTCTTC. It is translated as CASSLEQKNNEQFF.

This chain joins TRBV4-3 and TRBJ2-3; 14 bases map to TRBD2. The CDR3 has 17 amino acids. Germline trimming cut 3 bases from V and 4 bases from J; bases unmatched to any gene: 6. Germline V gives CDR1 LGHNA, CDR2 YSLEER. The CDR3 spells CASSHGTSGGASDTQYF. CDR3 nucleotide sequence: TGCGCCAGCAGCCATGGGACTAGCGGGGGTGCGTCAGATACGCAGTATTTT.

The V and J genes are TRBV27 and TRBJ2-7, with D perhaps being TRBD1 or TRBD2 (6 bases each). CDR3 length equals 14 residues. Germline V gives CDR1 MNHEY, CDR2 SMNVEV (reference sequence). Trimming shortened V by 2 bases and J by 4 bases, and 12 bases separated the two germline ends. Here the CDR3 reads CASSLRQGGYEQYF. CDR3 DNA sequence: TGTGCCAGCAGTTTAAGACAAGGGGGGTACGAGCAGTACTTC.

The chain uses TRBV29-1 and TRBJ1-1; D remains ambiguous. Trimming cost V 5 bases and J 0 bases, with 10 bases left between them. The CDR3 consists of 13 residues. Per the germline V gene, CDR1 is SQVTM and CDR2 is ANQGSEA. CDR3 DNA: TGCAGCGTTTGGGTCGGCATGAACACTGAAGCTTTCTTT. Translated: CSVWVGMNTEAFF.

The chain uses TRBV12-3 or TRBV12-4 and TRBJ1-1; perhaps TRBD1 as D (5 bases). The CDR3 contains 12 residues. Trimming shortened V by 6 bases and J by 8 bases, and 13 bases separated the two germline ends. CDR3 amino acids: CASSLGPLEAFF. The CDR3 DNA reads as TGTGCCAGCAGCTTGGGGCCCTTGGAAGCTTTCTTT.

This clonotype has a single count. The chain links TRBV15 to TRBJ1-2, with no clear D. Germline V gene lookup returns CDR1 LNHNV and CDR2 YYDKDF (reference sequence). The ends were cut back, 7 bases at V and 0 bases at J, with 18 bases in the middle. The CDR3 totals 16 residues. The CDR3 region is CATTPVPLLPNYGYTF. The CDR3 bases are TGTGCCACCACCCCGGTTCCGCTCCTACCTAACTATGGCTACACCTTC.

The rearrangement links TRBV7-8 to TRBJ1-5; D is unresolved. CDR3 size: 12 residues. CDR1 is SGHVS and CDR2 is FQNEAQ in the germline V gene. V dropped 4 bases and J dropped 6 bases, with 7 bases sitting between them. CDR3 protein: CASSSLGQPQHF. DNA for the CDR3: TGTGCCAGCAGCTCGCTTGGTCAGCCCCAGCATTTT.

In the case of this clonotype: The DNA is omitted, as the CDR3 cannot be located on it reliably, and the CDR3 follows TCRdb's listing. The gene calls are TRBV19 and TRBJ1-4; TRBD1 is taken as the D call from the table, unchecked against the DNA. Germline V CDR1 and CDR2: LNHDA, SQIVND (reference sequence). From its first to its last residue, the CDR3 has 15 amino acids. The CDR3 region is CASTPAPLGMKNCFF.

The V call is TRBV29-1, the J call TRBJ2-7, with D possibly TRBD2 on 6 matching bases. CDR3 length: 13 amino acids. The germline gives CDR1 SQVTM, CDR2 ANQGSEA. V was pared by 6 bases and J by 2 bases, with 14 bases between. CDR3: CSVAGLSAYEQYF. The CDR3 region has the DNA TGCAGCGTGGCGGGACTTTCTGCCTACGAGCAGTACTTC.

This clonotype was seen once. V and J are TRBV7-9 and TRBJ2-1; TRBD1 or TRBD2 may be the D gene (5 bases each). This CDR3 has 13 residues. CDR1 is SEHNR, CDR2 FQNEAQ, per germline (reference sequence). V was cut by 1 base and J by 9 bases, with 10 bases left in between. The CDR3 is CASSLVVGAEQFF. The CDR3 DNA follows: TGTGCCAGCAGCTTAGTGGTCGGGGCTGAGCAGTTCTTC.

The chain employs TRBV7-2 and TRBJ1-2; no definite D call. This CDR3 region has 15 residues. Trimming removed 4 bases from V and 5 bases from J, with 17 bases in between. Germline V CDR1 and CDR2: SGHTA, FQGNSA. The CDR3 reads CASSSLATSLYGYTF. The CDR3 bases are TGTGCCAGCAGCTCCTTGGCTACGTCACTTTATGGCTACACCTTC.

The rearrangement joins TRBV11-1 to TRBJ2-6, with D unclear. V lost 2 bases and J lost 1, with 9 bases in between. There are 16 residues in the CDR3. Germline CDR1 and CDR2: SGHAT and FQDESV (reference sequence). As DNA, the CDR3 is TGTGCCAGCAGCTTATATGTGGGTTCTGGGGCCAACGTCCTGACTTTC. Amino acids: CASSLYVGSGANVLTF. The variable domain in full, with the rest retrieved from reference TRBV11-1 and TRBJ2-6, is EAEVAQSPRYKITEKSQAVAFWCDPISGHATLYWYRQILGQGPELLVQFQDESVVDDSQLPKDRFSAERLKGVDSTLKIQPAELGDSAMYLCASSLYVGSGANVLTFGAGSRLTVL.

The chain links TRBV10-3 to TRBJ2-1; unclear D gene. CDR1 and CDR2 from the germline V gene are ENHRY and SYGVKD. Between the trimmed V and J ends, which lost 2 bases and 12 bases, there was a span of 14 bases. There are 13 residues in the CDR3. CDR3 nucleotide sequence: TGTGCCATCAGTGAGGAAGTAAATGCCGGGCAGTTCTTC. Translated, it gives CAISEEVNAGQFF.